Listed below are T cell receptor beta chains from one sample, sequenced in a study of blood T cell repertoires in COVID-19. The data were produced by immunoSEQ multiplex PCR, yet TCRdb's version contains in-frame clones alone and is incomplete. Altogether about 200,000 clones are present, roughly 87% being singletons, with the ten largest covering roughly a fifth. Source material: peripheral blood. The receptor set was obtained from a man in his 60s with active or convalescent COVID-19. Each CDR3 is given with its conserved first and last residue. D genes are given only for firm matches. For some rows the clone size is stated as once, few or many, or as a class when expanded; others skip it.

cdr3_nt	cdr3_aa	clone_size	v_call	j_call	d_call
TGTGCCACCAGCCGGACCTTCGACAGGGACGGCTACACCTTC	CATSRTFDRDGYTF	NA	TRBV15	TRBJ1-2	TRBD1
TGCGCCAGCAGCTTGCGCTCTAGCGGGGGATCGAACACCGGGGAGCTGTTTTTT	CASSLRSSGGSNTGELFF	NA	TRBV5-1	TRBJ2-2	TRBD2
TGTGCCAGCAGTTACGTGGGGGGACAGCGCGAGCAGTACTTC	CASSYVGGQREQYF	NA	TRBV6-5	TRBJ2-7	NA
TGTGCCAGCAGCCCTCTAACGGGGACGAACACCGGGGAGCTGTTTTTT	CASSPLTGTNTGELFF	NA	TRBV11-3	TRBJ2-2	NA
TGTGCCAGTAGTAGGGGACAGGGGGCGGTCCTGAACACTGAAGCTTTCTTT	CASSRGQGAVLNTEAFF	NA	TRBV19	TRBJ1-1	TRBD1
TGTGCCAGCAGTGAAGTACAGGGCGATCAGCCCCAGCATTTT	CASSEVQGDQPQHF	once	TRBV2	TRBJ1-5	NA
TGTGCCAGCTCGCTGTGGGAGGCCCAGTACTTC	CASSLWEAQYF	NA	TRBV7-9	TRBJ2-5	NA
TGTGCCAGCAGCCCCGACAGGAACTATGGCTACACCTTC	CASSPDRNYGYTF	few	TRBV9	TRBJ1-2	NA
TGTGCCAGCCAGAGTAGGGGTAATTCACCCCTCCACTTT	CASQSRGNSPLHF	NA	TRBV6-5	TRBJ1-6	NA
TGTGCCATCAGTGAGCCGGGACAGGTCCCTGGCTACACCTTC	CAISEPGQVPGYTF	NA	TRBV10-3	TRBJ1-2	TRBD1
TGTGCCAGCAGTAGGGTAACGGGACTTCTTCAAGAGACCCAGTACTTC	CASSRVTGLLQETQYF	NA	TRBV27	TRBJ2-5	NA
TGTGCCAGCTCACCACTTACAGGAGCAAAAAACTATGGCTACACCTTC	CASSPLTGAKNYGYTF	NA	TRBV18	TRBJ1-2	NA
TGTGCCAGCAGTTACTCTAGACATAGCAATCAGCCCCAGCATTTT	CASSYSRHSNQPQHF	NA	TRBV6-5	TRBJ1-5	NA
TGCGCCAGCAGCCCGTCTCCTTCCGGGACTCACTATGGCTACACCTTC	CASSPSPSGTHYGYTF	NA	TRBV4-1	TRBJ1-2	NA
TGTGCCAGCAGAAGATTCGGGGCAACTAATGAAAAACTGTTTTTT	CASRRFGATNEKLFF	NA	TRBV11-2	TRBJ1-4	NA
TGTGCCTGGAGTTGGGGGCGCCGCGACGAGCAGTACTTC	CAWSWGRRDEQYF	few	TRBV30	TRBJ2-7	NA
TGTGCCAGCGGACCAAGGGGGACTGAAGCTTTCTTT	CASGPRGTEAFF	NA	TRBV6-5	TRBJ1-1	NA
TGTGCCAGCAGTGAAGGGGGGGCGTATAATTCACCCCTCCACTTT	CASSEGGAYNSPLHF	NA	TRBV25-1	TRBJ1-6	NA
TGCAGCGCCTCCCCCGGGACAGGAAACTATGGCTACACCTTC	CSASPGTGNYGYTF	NA	TRBV29-1	TRBJ1-2	TRBD1
TGTGCCAGTAAGAGACAGGGTCCGGCAGATACGCAGTATTTT	CASKRQGPADTQYF	NA	TRBV2	TRBJ2-3	TRBD1
TGTGCCAGCAGACGGGGGGAGACTACCAACACTGAAGCTTTCTTT	CASRRGETTNTEAFF	NA	TRBV25-1	TRBJ1-1	NA
TGCGCCAGCAGCGGAACAGGGGTCTCTGGAAACACCATATATTTT	CASSGTGVSGNTIYF	NA	TRBV5-1	TRBJ1-3	TRBD1
TGTGCCAGCGGACTAGCGGGGGGAGGGTACAATGAGCAGTTCTTC	CASGLAGGGYNEQFF	once	TRBV7-9	TRBJ2-1	TRBD2
TGTGCCAGCAGCCCCGGGACAGGGCCGTATGGCTACACCTTC	CASSPGTGPYGYTF	once	TRBV3-1/TRBV3-2	TRBJ1-2	TRBD1
TGTGCCACCAGCAGAGCGGGACAGGGAAAGGCTTTCTTT	CATSRAGQGKAFF	NA	TRBV15	TRBJ1-1	TRBD1
TGTGCCAGCAGCTTCGGGACAGGATACACAGATACGCAGTATTTT	CASSFGTGYTDTQYF	NA	TRBV7-6	TRBJ2-3	TRBD1
TGCAGCGTGGCACGACAGGGGGCAACGTTTAACTATGGCTACACCTTC	CSVARQGATFNYGYTF	NA	TRBV29-1	TRBJ1-2	TRBD1
TGTGCTAGTGGCCGCGACAGCCCCGTCGACGTCCTGACTTTC	CASGRDSPVDVLTF	once	TRBV12-5	TRBJ2-6	NA
TGTGCCAGCAGCTACAGGACAGGGAAGCTCTCTGGGGCCAACGTCCTGACTTTC	CASSYRTGKLSGANVLTF	NA	TRBV7-9	TRBJ2-6	TRBD1
TGTGCCAGCAGTGTAGGGCGGGGGGCCTCAGATACGCAGTATTTT	CASSVGRGASDTQYF	NA	TRBV2	TRBJ2-3	TRBD2
TGTGCCAGCAGTCCCCGGACAGGGGGGGATCAGCCCCAGCATTTT	CASSPRTGGDQPQHF	many	TRBV27	TRBJ1-5	TRBD1
TGTGCCAGCAGCTTAGTTGGACAGGTACGCGAAGCTTTCTTT	CASSLVGQVREAFF	NA	TRBV7-9	TRBJ1-1	TRBD1
TGTGCCACCAGTGATTCGACTACCCGCGGGGATACGCAGTATTTT	CATSDSTTRGDTQYF	NA	TRBV24-1	TRBJ2-3	NA
TGTGCCAGCAGACCTGGGACAGGGACTGAAAAACTGTTTTTT	CASRPGTGTEKLFF	NA	TRBV6-5	TRBJ1-4	TRBD1
TGTGCCAGCAGTTTAATACGTCGAGGGGGCCCGAACACTGAAGCTTTCTTT	CASSLIRRGGPNTEAFF	NA	TRBV27	TRBJ1-1	TRBD1
TGCGCCAGCAGCTCCACGGTTAGCGGGGGTGGGGAGACCCAGTACTTC	CASSSTVSGGGETQYF	once	TRBV5-1	TRBJ2-5	TRBD2
TGCAGTGCTAGTTTCGGGGGGGATGGCTACACCTTC	CSASFGGDGYTF	NA	TRBV20-1	TRBJ1-2	NA